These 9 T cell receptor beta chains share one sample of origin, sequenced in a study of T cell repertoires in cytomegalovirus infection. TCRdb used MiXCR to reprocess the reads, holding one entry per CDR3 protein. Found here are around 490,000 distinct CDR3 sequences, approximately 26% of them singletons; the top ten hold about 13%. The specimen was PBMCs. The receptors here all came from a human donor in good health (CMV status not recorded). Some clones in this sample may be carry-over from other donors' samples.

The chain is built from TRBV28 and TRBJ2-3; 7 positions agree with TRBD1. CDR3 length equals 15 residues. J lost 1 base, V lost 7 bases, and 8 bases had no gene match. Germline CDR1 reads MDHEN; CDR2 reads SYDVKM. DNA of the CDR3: TGTGCCAGCACCCCAGGGGGAGAAGGCACAGATACGCAGTATTTT. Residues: CASTPGGEGTDTQYF. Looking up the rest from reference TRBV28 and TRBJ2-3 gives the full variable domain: DVKVTQSSRYLVKRTGEKVFLECVQDMDHENMFWYRQDPGLGLRLIYFSYDVKMKEKGDIPEGYSVSREKKERFSLILESASTNQTSMYLCASTPGGEGTDTQYFGPGTRLTVL.

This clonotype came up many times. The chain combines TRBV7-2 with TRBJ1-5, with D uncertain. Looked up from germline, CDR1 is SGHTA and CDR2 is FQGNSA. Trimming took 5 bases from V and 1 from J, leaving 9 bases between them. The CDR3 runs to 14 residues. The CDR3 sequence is CASSRGWSNQPQHF. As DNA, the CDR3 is TGTGCCAGCAGCCGAGGTTGGAGCAATCAGCCCCAGCATTTT.

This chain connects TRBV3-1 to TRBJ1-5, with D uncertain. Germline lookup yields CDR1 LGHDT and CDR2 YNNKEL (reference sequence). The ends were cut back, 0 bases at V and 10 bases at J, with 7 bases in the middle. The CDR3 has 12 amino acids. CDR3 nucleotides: TGTGCCAGCAGCCAAGAAGGTGGCCCCCAGCATTTT. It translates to CASSQEGGPQHF.

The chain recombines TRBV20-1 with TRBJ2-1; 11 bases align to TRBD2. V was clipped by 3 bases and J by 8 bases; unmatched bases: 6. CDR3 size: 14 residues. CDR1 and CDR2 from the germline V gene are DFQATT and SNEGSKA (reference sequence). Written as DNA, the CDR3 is TGCAGTGCTAGTATACTAGCGGGAGCGTATGAGCAGTTCTTC. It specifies CSASILAGAYEQFF.

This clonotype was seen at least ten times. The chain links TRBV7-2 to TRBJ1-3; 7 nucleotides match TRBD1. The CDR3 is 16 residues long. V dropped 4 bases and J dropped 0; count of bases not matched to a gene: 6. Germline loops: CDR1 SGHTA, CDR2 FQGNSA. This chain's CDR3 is CASSSTGPRSGNTIYF. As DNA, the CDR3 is TGTGCCAGCAGCTCGACAGGGCCTCGCTCTGGAAACACCATATATTTT.

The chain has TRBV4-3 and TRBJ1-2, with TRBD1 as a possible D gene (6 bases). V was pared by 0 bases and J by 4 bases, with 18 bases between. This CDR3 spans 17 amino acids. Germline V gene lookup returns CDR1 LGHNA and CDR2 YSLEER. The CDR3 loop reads CASSQDRGQGRVYGYTF. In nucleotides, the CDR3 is TGCGCCAGCAGCCAAGATCGGGGGCAGGGACGGGTCTATGGCTACACCTTC.

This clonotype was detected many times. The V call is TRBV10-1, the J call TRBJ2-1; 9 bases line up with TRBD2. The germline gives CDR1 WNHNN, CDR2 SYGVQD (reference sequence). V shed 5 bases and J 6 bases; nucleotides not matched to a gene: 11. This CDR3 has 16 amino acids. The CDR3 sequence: CASSYDVAGDTNEQFF. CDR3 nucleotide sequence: TGCGCCAGCAGTTACGATGTAGCGGGAGATACCAATGAGCAGTTCTTC.

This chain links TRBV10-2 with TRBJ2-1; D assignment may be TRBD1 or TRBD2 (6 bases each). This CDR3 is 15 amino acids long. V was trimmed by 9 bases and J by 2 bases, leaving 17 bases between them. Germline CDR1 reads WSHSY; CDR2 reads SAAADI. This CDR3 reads CASHGGGLPYNEQFF. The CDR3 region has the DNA TGCGCCAGTCATGGAGGGGGACTTCCCTACAATGAGCAGTTCTTC.

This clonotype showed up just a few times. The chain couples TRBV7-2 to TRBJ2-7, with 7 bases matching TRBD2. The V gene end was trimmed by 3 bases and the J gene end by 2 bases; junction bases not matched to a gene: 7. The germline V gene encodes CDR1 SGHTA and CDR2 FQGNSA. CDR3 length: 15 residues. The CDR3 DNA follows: TGTGCCAGCAGCTTCTCGGGAGGCCTCGCCTACGAGCAGTACGTC. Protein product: CASSFSGGLAYEQYV.